This TCR beta chain was identified in a study of response to subunit inactivated influenza vaccine (dated by TCRdb to 2016 to 2019). Some background on the complete study: To follow how T cells responded to a trivalent subunit inactivated influenza vaccine, the researchers relied on deep quantitative profiling of the T cell receptor repertoire.

The library was built by means of RT-PCR. The listed sequencing device is Illumina HiSeq 2500. In TCRdb, the public reads were trimmed at Q25 with fastp and aligned with MiXCR, with productive beta chains retained. Duplicate CDR3 protein sequences are folded into a single record with the most common DNA and genes. Counted in this sample were about 650,000 distinct CDR3 sequences; about a sixth of them appeared once. Roughly 10% of the sample goes to the ten largest clones. The research as a whole found: According to the authors, only a limited number of new T cells may be recruited by each seasonal influenza vaccination.

The CDR3 starts with the cysteine, ends with the phenylalanine, and has 12 residues. The read is trimmed to its CDR3 DNA, 36 bases read in frame from base 1. Between the V and J ends, shortened by 3 bases and 2 bases respectively, the junction contains 2 bases. Looking up the germline V gene (reference sequence) yields CDR1 SEHNR and CDR2 FQNEAQ. Ten or more counts support this clonotype. Its antigen remains unidentified. No much larger clone exists at a distance of one base, and base qualities are not known. This material consisted of PBMCs from blood, taken less than 13 days after vaccination. The rearrangement joined TRBV7-9 to TRBJ1-5; confidence is insufficient to name the D gene. The source of this sequence is a man in his fifties or sixties who received an inactivated influenza vaccine. Donor details come from another sample of the same person, matched by shared clones. The sequenced DNA: TGTGCCAGCAGCTTGGGCAATCAGCCCCAGCATTTT. Protein translation: CASSLGNQPQHF.